The present TCR beta chain was sequenced within a study of blood T cell repertoires in COVID-19. Study overall: Sources were T cells, B-cell-depleted T cells, or PBMCs; the material itself was cDNA or gDNA.

The V end was cut by 4 bases, the J end by 5 bases, with 18 bases between. CDR1 and CDR2 (germline): SGHVS, FNYEAQ. The CDR3 is made up of 15 amino acids. Sequencing was performed with immunoSEQ multiplex PCR; in TCRdb, only in-frame clones are kept and a portion is missing. The data show approximately 260,000 clones, 88% seen once. This chain links TRBV7-6 with TRBJ2-7, with D tentatively TRBD2 (5 bases). Sequencing was done on a sample of PBMCs or T cells enriched from blood (not recorded which). This clonotype was sampled from a woman in her thirties or forties with acute COVID-19. The CDR3 region has the DNA TGTGCCAGCAGCTCCCTGACCCCCCCGAGGGACGAGCAGTACTTC. It codes for CASSSLTPPRDEQYF.